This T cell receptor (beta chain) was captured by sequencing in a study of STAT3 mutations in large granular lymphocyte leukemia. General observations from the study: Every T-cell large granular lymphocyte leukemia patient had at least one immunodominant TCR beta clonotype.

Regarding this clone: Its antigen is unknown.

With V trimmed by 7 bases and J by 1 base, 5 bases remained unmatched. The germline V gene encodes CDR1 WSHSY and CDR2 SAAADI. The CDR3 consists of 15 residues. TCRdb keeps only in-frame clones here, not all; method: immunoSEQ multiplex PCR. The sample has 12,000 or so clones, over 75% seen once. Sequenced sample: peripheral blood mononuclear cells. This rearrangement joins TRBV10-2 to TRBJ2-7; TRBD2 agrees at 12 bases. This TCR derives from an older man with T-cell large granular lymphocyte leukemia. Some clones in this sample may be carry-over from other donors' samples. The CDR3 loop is CASTPGTSGSYEQYF. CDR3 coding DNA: TGCGCCAGCACTCCCGGGACTAGCGGGTCCTACGAGCAGTACTTC.